This TCR beta chain was sequenced in a study of response to subunit inactivated influenza vaccine. This CDR3 comprises 14 residues. With 5 bases removed from V and 6 bases from J, the gap between germline ends came to 16 bases. MiXCR, applied by TCRdb to the RT-PCR reads, yields one record per CDR3 protein. The sample carries more than 700,000 distinct CDR3 sequences, 21% recorded once. Whole-study results and caveats: There was a suggestion from the authors that each seasonal influenza vaccination recruits few new T cells.

Notes on this clonotype: Its antigen is undetermined.

The sequencing used PBMCs from blood, collected about 5 days after vaccination. The receptor was isolated from a man aged 45-60 years who received an inactivated influenza vaccine. The chain is built from TRBV12-3 or TRBV12-4 and TRBJ1-2; D uncertain. For the CDR3, the DNA is TGTGCCAGCAGTCCACGGGCAGTAGGGAATGGCTACACCTTC. It is translated as CASSPRAVGNGYTF.